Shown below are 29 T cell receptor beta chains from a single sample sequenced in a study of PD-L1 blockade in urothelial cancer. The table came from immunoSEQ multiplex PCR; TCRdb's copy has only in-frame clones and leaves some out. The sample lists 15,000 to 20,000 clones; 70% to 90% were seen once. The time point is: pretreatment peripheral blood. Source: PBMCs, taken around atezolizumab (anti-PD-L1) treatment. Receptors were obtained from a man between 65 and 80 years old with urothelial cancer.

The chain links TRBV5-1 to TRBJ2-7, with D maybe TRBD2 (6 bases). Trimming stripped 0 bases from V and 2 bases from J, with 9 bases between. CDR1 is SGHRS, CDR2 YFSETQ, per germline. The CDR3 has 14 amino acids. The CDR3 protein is CASSLGRGPYEQYF. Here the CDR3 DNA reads TGCGCCAGCAGCTTGGGGCGGGGCCCCTACGAGCAGTACTTC.

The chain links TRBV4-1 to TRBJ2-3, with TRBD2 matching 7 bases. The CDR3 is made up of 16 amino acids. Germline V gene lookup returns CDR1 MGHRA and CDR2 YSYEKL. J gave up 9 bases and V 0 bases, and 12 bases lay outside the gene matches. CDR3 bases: TGCGCCAGCAGCCAAGATTGGGGGAGGGAAGCGGACACGCAGTATTTT. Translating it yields CASSQDWGREADTQYF.

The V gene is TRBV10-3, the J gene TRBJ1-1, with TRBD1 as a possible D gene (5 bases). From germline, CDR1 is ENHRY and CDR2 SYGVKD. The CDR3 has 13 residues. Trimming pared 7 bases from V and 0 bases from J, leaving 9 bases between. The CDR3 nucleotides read TGTGCCATCACCGACAGCATGAACACTGAAGCTTTCTTT. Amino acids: CAITDSMNTEAFF.

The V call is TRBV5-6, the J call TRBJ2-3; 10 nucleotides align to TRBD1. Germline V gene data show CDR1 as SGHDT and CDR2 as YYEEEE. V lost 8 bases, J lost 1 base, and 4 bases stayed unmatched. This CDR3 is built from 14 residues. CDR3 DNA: TGTGCCAGTCGAGACAGGGGGCGCACAGATACGCAGTATTTT. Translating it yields CASRDRGRTDTQYF.

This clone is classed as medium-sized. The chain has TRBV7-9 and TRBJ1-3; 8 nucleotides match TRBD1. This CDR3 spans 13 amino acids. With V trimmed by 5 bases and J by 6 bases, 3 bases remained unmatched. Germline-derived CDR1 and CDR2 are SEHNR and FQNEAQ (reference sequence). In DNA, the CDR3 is TGTGCCAGCAGCCCACAGGGGGAAAACACCATATATTTT. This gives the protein CASSPQGENTIYF.

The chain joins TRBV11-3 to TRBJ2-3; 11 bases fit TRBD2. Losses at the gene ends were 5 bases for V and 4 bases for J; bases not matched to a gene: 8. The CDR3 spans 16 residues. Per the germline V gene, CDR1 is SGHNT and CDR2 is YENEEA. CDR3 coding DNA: TGTGCCAGCAGCGCCCGACTAGCGGGGTTCGCAGATACGCAGTATTTT. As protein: CASSARLAGFADTQYF.

CDR3 sequence: CASGKTGSYEQYF. CDR3 nucleotide sequence: TGCGCCAGCGGCAAAACAGGGTCCTACGAGCAGTACTTC. The gene calls are TRBV5-1 and TRBJ2-7; a weak D match, TRBD1 (6 bases). This CDR3 is built from 13 residues. Germline values: CDR1 SGHRS, CDR2 YFSETQ. The germline V and J ends were trimmed by 7 bases and 1 base, with 12 bases remaining between them.

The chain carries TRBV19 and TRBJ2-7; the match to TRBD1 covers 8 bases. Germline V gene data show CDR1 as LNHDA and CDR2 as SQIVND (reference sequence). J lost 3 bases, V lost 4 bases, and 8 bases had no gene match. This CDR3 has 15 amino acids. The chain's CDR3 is CASSTSGTGNYEQYF. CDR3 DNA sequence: TGTGCCAGTAGTACTTCCGGGACAGGTAACTACGAGCAGTACTTC.

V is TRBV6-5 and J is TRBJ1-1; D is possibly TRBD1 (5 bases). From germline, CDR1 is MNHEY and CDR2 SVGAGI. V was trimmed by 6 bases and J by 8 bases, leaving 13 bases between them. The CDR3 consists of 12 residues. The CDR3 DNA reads TGTGCCAGCAGGCTGGGAGGGGCCGAAGCTTTCTTT. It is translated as CASRLGGAEAFF.

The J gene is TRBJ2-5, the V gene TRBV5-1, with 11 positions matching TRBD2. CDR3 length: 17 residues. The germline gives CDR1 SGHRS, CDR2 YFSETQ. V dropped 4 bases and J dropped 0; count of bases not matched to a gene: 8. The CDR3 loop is CASSEVTSGGYQETQYF. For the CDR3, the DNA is TGCGCCAGCAGCGAAGTCACTAGCGGGGGTTACCAAGAGACCCAGTACTTC. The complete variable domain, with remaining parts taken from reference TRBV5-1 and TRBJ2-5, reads KAGVTQTPRYLIKTRGQQVTLSCSPISGHRSVSWYQQTPGQGLQFLFEYFSETQRNKGNFPGRFSGRQFSNSRSEMNVSTLELGDSALYLCASSEVTSGGYQETQYFGPGTRLLVL.

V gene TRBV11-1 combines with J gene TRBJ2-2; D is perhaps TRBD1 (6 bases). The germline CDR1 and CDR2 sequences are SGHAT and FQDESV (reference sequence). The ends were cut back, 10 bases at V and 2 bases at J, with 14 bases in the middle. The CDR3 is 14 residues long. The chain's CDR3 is CATEDRFNTGELFF. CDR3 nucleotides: TGTGCCACCGAAGACAGGTTTAACACCGGGGAGCTGTTTTTT.

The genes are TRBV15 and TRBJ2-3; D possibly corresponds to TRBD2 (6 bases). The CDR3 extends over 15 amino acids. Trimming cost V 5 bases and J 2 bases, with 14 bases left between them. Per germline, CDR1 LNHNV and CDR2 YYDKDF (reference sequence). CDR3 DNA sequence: TGTGCCACCAGCGGGCGGGACTCGATCACAGATACGCAGTATTTT. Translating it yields CATSGRDSITDTQYF.

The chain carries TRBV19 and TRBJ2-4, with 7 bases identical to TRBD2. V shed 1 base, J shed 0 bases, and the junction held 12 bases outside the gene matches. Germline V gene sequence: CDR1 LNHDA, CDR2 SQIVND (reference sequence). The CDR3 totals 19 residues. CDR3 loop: CASSIGGGKGILAKNIQYF. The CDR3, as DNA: TGTGCCAGTAGTATAGGGGGAGGGAAGGGCATATTAGCCAAAAACATTCAGTACTTC.

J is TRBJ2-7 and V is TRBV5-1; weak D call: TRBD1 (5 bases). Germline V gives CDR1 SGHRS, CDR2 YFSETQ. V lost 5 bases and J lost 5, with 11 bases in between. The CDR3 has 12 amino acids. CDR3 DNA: TGCGCCAGCAGAATGACAGCTGACGAGCAGTACTTC. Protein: CASRMTADEQYF.

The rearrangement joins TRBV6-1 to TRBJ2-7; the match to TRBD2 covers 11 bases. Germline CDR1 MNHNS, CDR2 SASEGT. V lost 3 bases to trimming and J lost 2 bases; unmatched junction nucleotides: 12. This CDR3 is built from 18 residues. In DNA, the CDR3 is TGTGCCAGCAGTGAGTTTGCTAGCGGGGGGACAGTCACCTACGAGCAGTACTTC. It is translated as CASSEFASGGTVTYEQYF.

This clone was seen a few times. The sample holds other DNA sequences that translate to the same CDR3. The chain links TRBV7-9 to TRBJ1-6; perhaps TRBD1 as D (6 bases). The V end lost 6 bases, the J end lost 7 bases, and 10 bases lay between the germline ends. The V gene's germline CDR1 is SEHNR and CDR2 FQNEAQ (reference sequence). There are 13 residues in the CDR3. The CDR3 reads CASSLDRNSPLHF. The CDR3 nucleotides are TGTGCCAGCAGTCTGGACAGAAATTCACCCCTCCACTTT.

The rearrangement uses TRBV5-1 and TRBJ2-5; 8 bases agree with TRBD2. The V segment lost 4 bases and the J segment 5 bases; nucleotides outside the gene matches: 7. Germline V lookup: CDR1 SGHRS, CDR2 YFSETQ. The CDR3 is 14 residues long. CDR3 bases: TGCGCCAGCAGCGCCGGGGGGGCCGAGGAGACCCAGTACTTC. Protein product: CASSAGGAEETQYF.

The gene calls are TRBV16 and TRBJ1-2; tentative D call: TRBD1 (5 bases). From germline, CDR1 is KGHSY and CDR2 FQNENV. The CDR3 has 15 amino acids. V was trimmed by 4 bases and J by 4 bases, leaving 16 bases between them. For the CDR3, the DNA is TGTGCCAGCAGCCCCCAAAGCAGGGATGGCTATGGCTACACCTTC. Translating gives CASSPQSRDGYGYTF.

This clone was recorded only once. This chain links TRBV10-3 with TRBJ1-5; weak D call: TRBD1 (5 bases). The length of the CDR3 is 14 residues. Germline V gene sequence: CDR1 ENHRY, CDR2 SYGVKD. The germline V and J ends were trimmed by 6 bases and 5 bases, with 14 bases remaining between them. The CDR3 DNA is TGTGCCATCAGGTCCGAGGACACCTATCAGCCCCAGCATTTT. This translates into CAIRSEDTYQPQHF.

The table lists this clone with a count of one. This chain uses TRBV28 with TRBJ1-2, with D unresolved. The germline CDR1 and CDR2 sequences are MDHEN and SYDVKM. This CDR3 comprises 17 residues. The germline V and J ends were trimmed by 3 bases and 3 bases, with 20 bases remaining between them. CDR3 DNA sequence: TGTGCCAGCAGTTTCCCCCCCGTGAGGTCCCATCACTATGGCTACACCTTC. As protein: CASSFPPVRSHHYGYTF.

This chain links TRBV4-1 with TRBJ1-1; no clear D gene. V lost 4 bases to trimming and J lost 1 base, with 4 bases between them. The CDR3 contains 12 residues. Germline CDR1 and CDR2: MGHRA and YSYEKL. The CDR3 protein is CASSRGNTEAFF. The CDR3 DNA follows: TGCGCCAGCAGCCGAGGGAACACTGAAGCTTTCTTT.

Here the CDR3 DNA reads TGTGCCAGCAGCTTTTGGATCACGGAGAGCACTGAAGCTTTCTTT. The encoded protein is CASSFWITESTEAFF. The chain couples TRBV5-5 to TRBJ1-1; no reliable D call. The CDR3 totals 15 residues. Germline values: CDR1 SGHKS, CDR2 YYEKEE (reference sequence). V was clipped by 2 bases and J by 4 bases, with 15 bases between them.

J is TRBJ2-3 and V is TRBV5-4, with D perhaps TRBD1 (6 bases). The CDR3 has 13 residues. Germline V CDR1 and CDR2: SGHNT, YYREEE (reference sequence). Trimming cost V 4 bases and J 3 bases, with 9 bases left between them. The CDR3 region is CASSSGQTDTQYF. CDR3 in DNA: TGTGCCAGCAGCAGCGGACAGACAGATACGCAGTATTTT.

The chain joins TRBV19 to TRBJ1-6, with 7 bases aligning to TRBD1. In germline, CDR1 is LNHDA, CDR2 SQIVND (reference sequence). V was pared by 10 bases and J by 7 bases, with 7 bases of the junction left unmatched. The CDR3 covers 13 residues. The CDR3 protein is CAKRGTENSPLHF. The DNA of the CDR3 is TGTGCCAAACGGGGGACAGAGAATTCACCCCTCCACTTT.

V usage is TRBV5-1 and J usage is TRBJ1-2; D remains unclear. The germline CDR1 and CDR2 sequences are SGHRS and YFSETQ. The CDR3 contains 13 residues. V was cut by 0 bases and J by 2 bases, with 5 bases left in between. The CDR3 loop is CASSLAQNYGYTF. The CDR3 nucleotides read TGCGCCAGCAGCTTGGCACAGAACTATGGCTACACCTTC.

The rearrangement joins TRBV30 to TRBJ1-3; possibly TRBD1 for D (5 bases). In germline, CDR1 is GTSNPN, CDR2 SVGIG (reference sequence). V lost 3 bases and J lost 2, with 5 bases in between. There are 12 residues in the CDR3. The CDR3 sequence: CAWSRAGNTIYF. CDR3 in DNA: TGTGCCTGGAGCAGGGCTGGAAACACCATATATTTT. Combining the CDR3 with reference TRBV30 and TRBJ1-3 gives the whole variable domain SQTIHQWPATLVQPVGSPLSLECTVEGTSNPNLYWYRQAAGRGLQLLFYSVGIGQISSEVPQNLSASRPQDRQFILSSKKLLLSDSGFYLCAWSRAGNTIYFGEGSWLTVV.

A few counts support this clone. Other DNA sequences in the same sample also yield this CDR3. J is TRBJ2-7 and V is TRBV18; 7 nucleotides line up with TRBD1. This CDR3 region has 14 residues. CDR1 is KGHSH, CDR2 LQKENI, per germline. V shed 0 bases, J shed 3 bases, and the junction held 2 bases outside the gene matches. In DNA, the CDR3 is TGTGCCAGCTCACCACCCTCAGGGGGCTACGAGCAGTACTTC. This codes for CASSPPSGGYEQYF.

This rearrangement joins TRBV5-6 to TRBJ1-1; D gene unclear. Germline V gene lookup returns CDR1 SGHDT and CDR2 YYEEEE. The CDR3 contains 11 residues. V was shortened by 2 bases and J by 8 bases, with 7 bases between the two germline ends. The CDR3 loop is CASSFALEAFF. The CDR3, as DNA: TGTGCCAGCAGCTTTGCGCTCGAAGCTTTCTTT.

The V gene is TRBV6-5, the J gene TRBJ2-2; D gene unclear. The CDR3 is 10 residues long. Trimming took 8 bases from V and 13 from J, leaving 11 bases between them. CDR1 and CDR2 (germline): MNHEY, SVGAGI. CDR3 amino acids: CASWLGRLFF. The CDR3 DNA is TGTGCCAGCTGGCTTGGGCGGCTGTTTTTT.